This T cell receptor beta chain was obtained from a study of cytomegalovirus exposure and HLA in healthy donors. Primers included in the PCR were 60 Vbeta and 13 Jbeta primers. Clones were read by immunoSEQ multiplex PCR, and TCRdb kept only the in-frame ones, dropping some. The sample has roughly 180,000 clones; roughly 74% are singletons. V was pared by 5 bases and J by 0 bases, with 4 bases of the junction left unmatched. The germline V gene encodes CDR1 SNHLY and CDR2 FYNNEI. The CDR3 consists of 15 residues. This sequence joins TRBV2 and TRBJ1-5; 7 bases are a match to TRBD1. Sequenced material: PBMCs. The origin of this receptor is a woman in her forties in good health and CMV-seropositive. CDR3 nucleotide sequence: TGTGCCAGCAGTTTACAGGGGAATAGCAATCAGCCCCAGCATTTT. It yields the protein CASSLQGNSNQPQHF.